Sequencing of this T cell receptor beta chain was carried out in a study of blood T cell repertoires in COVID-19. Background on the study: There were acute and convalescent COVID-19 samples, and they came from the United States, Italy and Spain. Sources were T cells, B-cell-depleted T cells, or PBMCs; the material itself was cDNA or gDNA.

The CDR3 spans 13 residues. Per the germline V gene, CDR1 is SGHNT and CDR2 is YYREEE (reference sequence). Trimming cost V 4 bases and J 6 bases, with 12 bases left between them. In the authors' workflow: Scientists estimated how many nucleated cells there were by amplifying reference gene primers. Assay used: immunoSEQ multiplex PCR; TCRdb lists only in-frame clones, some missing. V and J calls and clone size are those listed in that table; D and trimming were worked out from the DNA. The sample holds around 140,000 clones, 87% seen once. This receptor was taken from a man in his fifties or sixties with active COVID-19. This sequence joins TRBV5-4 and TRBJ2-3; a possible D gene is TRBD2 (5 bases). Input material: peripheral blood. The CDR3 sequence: CASSRKAEDTQYF. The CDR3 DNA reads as TGTGCCAGCAGCCGAAAAGCGGAGGATACGCAGTATTTT.